This TCR beta chain was observed in a study of blood T cell repertoires in COVID-19. CDR1 is LGHDT, CDR2 YNNKEL, per germline (reference sequence). CDR3 length: 14 amino acids. Deletions cut 1 base from V and 3 bases from J, with 8 bases between. The table came from immunoSEQ multiplex PCR; TCRdb's copy has only in-frame clones and leaves some out. The table includes 400,000 to 550,000 clones, about 85% detected once. Sequencing was carried out using PBMCs or T cells enriched from blood (not recorded which). This sequence originates from a woman younger than 35 with acute COVID-19. The chain employs TRBV3-1 (or the pseudogene TRBV3-2) and TRBJ2-3, with no clear D. CDR3 nucleotide sequence: TGTGCCAGCAGCCAAGTCTCAGGAACAGATACGCAGTATTTT. This gives the protein CASSQVSGTDTQYF.